Shown below are 22 T cell receptor beta chains from a single sample sequenced in a study of Graves' ophthalmopathy and Graves' hyperthyroidism. RNA transcripts yielded amplified TCR beta CDR3 regions. The first-round RT-PCR employed HTBI primers together with the Qiagen OneStep RT-PCR kit. A multiplex PCR was then performed as the second round. Via MiXCR, TCRdb re-called the multiplex PCR reads, giving one row per CDR3 protein. The sample consists of approximately 640,000 distinct CDR3 sequences, more than 40% of them appearing once. The source material was peripheral blood. The origin of the receptors is an adult man with Graves' ophthalmopathy.

This clonotype was found a few times. A much larger clone lies a single base off, so this may be a read error. The rearrangement uses TRBV7-3 and TRBJ2-7, with D maybe TRBD1 (8 bases). The length of the CDR3 is 16 residues. Germline values: CDR1 SGHTA, CDR2 FQGTGA. Trimming shortened V by 1 base and J by 2 bases, and 15 bases separated the two germline ends. For the CDR3, the DNA is TGTGCCAGCAGCTTAAGAGCGGGACAGGATGCCTACGAGCAGTACTTC. As protein: CASSLRAGQDAYEQYF.

This clonotype has just one count. This may stem from a read error, because a much larger clone lies one nucleotide away. V usage is TRBV2 and J usage is TRBJ1-4; unclear D gene. The CDR3 contains 16 residues. V shed 5 bases and J shed 0 bases, with 13 bases lying between them. CDR1 SNHLY and CDR2 FYNNEI come from the germline V gene. The CDR3 nucleotides are TGTGCCAGCAGTAAAAAACGTATTGCAACTAATGAAAAACTGTTTTTT. Protein sequence: CASSKKRIATNEKLFF.

There are many counts of this clonotype. The V and J genes are TRBV9 and TRBJ1-1, with D maybe TRBD1 (5 bases). Trimming stripped 3 bases from V and 3 bases from J, with 9 bases between. This CDR3 contains 13 residues. Germline V gene data show CDR1 as SGDLS and CDR2 as YYNGEE. The CDR3 sequence: CASSGEQDTEAFF. Written as DNA, the CDR3 is TGTGCCAGCAGCGGAGAACAGGACACTGAAGCTTTCTTT.

This clonotype came up many times. CDR3: CASTNRAGANVLTF. The CDR3 DNA follows: TGTGCCAGCACAAACAGGGCCGGGGCCAACGTCCTGACTTTC. V and J are TRBV2 and TRBJ2-6, with TRBD1 as a possible D gene (6 bases). The germline V gene has CDR1 SNHLY and CDR2 FYNNEI. This CDR3 has 14 amino acids. The V gene lost 7 bases and the J gene lost 4 bases, with 11 bases spanning the gap.

This clonotype was recorded many times. V is TRBV29-1 and J is TRBJ1-1; unclear D gene. The CDR3 covers 13 residues. V was clipped by 0 bases and J by 1 base, with 6 bases between them. Looked up from germline, CDR1 is SQVTM and CDR2 is ANQGSEA. The chain's CDR3 is CSVEDGENTEAFF. CDR3 nucleotides: TGCAGCGTTGAAGATGGTGAGAACACTGAAGCTTTCTTT.

This clonotype was found many times. The V and J genes are TRBV15 and TRBJ1-6; D is ambiguous. The CDR3 runs to 15 residues. V was shortened by 1 base and J by 7 bases, with 11 bases between the two germline ends. CDR1 is LNHNV and CDR2 is YYDKDF in the germline V gene (reference sequence). The CDR3: CATSRAETPNSPLHF. In DNA form, the CDR3 reads TGTGCCACCAGCAGAGCCGAGACACCGAATTCACCCCTCCACTTT.

Many counts were recorded for this clonotype. This rearrangement joins TRBV12-3 or TRBV12-4 to TRBJ1-1, with 9 bases that match TRBD1. This CDR3 has 15 amino acids. J was trimmed by 3 bases and V by 6 bases; bases with no gene match: 8. DNA of the CDR3: TGTGCCAGCAGCCCCCAAGACAGGGGGGACACTGAAGCTTTCTTT. It is translated as CASSPQDRGDTEAFF.

V gene TRBV10-3 combines with J gene TRBJ1-2; D might be TRBD1 (5 bases). The germline CDR1 and CDR2 sequences are ENHRY and SYGVKD. V was cut by 2 bases and J by 8 bases, with 12 bases left in between. This CDR3 spans 13 amino acids. CDR3 in amino acids: CAISEAGVEGYTF. For the CDR3, the DNA is TGTGCCATCAGTGAGGCGGGGGTCGAGGGCTACACCTTC.

This clonotype was seen once. The rearrangement links TRBV10-3 to TRBJ2-5; perhaps TRBD1 as D (6 bases). Trimming pared 8 bases from V and 9 bases from J, leaving 19 bases between. Germline CDR1 is ENHRY and CDR2 is SYGVKD. This CDR3 comprises 13 residues. CDR3 nucleotides: TGTGCCATCCGGGACAAGGACAATCAGCCCCAGTACTTC. Protein sequence: CAIRDKDNQPQYF.

Comment on this clonotype: Since a much larger clone is just one base distant, this may be a read error. This chain links TRBV19 with TRBJ1-5; D is ambiguous. Germline V gives CDR1 LNHDA, CDR2 SQIVND (reference sequence). This CDR3 contains 14 residues. Trimming removed 4 bases at V and 6 bases at J, with 13 bases between. For the CDR3, the DNA is TGTGCCAGTAGTAAAGGACGGGGAAGTCAGCCCCAGCATTTT. Its translation: CASSKGRGSQPQHF.

The gene calls are TRBV15 and TRBJ2-5; 7 bases fit TRBD2. Germline V CDR1 and CDR2: LNHNV, YYDKDF (reference sequence). This CDR3 is built from 16 residues. Trimming at V came to 0 bases and at J to 0 bases, leaving 4 bases not matched to a gene. CDR3 protein: CATSRDRREHQETQYF. The CDR3 coding sequence is TGTGCCACCAGCAGAGATCGGCGGGAGCACCAAGAGACCCAGTACTTC.

In this sample, this clonotype turned up many times. This chain connects TRBV5-1 to TRBJ2-5, with D maybe TRBD1 (6 bases). Germline CDR1 is SGHRS and CDR2 is YFSETQ. This CDR3 has 15 amino acids. Trimming stripped 0 bases from V and 4 bases from J, with 13 bases between. CDR3 residues: CASSLAVGRGETQYF. The CDR3, as DNA: TGCGCCAGCAGCTTGGCCGTGGGCAGGGGAGAGACCCAGTACTTC.

The chain uses TRBV10-3 and TRBJ2-2; tentatively, D is TRBD1 or TRBD2 (6 bases each). Trimming removed 0 bases at V and 6 bases at J, with 11 bases between. There are 15 residues in the CDR3. The V gene's germline CDR1 is ENHRY and CDR2 SYGVKD. The CDR3 DNA is TGTGCCATCAGTGAGTCGGGGGGCGGCGCCGGGGAGCTGTTTTTT. Translation: CAISESGGGAGELFF.

V and J are TRBV12-3 or TRBV12-4 and TRBJ2-5; 10 bases fit TRBD2. The V gene end was trimmed by 7 bases and the J gene end by 1 base; junction bases not matched to a gene: 9. The CDR3 has 16 residues. CDR3 sequence (DNA): TGTGCCAGCACCCCCGGGCTAGCGGGGGTCCAAGAGACCCAGTACTTC. This gives the protein CASTPGLAGVQETQYF.

Details on this clonotype: Its ends do not fully match the called genes, so a read error is possible. The chain links TRBV29-1 to TRBJ1-1; D is undetermined. The CDR3 runs 9 residues. Germline V gene data show CDR1 as SQVTM and CDR2 as ANQGSEA. The CDR3 protein is CSFETEAFF. In DNA form, the CDR3 reads TGCAGCTTTGAGACTGAAGCTTTCTTT.

This clonotype was observed many times. This sequence joins TRBV4-1 and TRBJ1-5, with no clear D. Trimming took 1 base from V and 4 from J, leaving 11 bases between them. The CDR3 spans 15 residues. The germline V gene encodes CDR1 MGHRA and CDR2 YSYEKL. The chain's CDR3 is CASSQGPLGNQPQHF. The DNA for the CDR3 is TGCGCCAGCAGCCAAGGTCCCCTCGGTAATCAGCCCCAGCATTTT.

This clonotype was seen many times. This rearrangement joins TRBV7-9 to TRBJ2-7, with D possibly matching TRBD1 (6 bases). V dropped 3 bases and J dropped 6 bases, with 18 bases sitting between them. From germline, CDR1 is SEHNR and CDR2 FQNEAQ (reference sequence). This CDR3 has 15 amino acids. This CDR3 reads CASSLMGRNRAEQYF. Here the CDR3 DNA reads TGTGCCAGCAGCTTGATGGGGCGGAACAGGGCCGAGCAGTACTTC.

Concerning this clonotype itself: Being one base from a much bigger clone, this may be a read error. V is TRBV10-3 and J is TRBJ2-2, with D uncertain. The CDR3 contains 14 residues. The V and J ends lost 5 bases and 0 bases respectively, with 7 bases between them. Germline V gives CDR1 ENHRY, CDR2 SYGVKD. The CDR3 bases are TGTGCCATCAGTAACACTTCGAACACCGGGGAGCTGTTTTTT. The encoded protein is CAISNTSNTGELFF.

This clonotype showed up many times. The chain has TRBV9 and TRBJ2-5, with D perhaps being TRBD1 or TRBD2 (5 bases each). Germline-derived CDR1 and CDR2 are SGDLS and YYNGEE. V was cut by 0 bases and J by 4 bases, with 7 bases left in between. The CDR3 totals 13 residues. The CDR3, as DNA: TGTGCCAGCAGCGTAGAAGGGACAGAGACCCAGTACTTC. It translates to CASSVEGTETQYF.

Concerning this clonotype itself: A read error may be the cause here, since a much bigger clone is one base away. The conserved closing phenylalanine or tryptophan is absent in this CDR3, likely reflecting a read error. This chain joins TRBV9 and TRBJ1-1, with 8 bases lining up with TRBD1. Losses at the gene ends were 0 bases for V and 4 bases for J; bases not matched to a gene: 5. CDR3 length: 15 amino acids. Germline lookup yields CDR1 SGDLS and CDR2 YYNGEE. CDR3 DNA: TGTGCCAGCAGCGTAGTGTCAGGGGGCTTCACTGAAGCTTTCCTT. Translated, it gives CASSVVSGGFTEAFL.

The V and J genes are TRBV5-1 and TRBJ1-1; TRBD1 might be the D (6 bases). The germline V and J ends were trimmed by 4 bases and 0 bases, with 16 bases remaining between them. The CDR3 has 16 residues. Looked up from germline, CDR1 is SGHRS and CDR2 is YFSETQ. This chain's CDR3 is CASSQTGFGMNTEAFF. CDR3 bases: TGCGCCAGCAGCCAAACAGGGTTTGGGATGAACACTGAAGCTTTCTTT.

This clonotype was seen at least ten times. V and J are TRBV9 and TRBJ1-6; possible D gene TRBD1, 6 bases. Germline V CDR1 and CDR2: SGDLS, YYNGEE. Deletions cut 1 base from V and 5 bases from J, with 10 bases between. This CDR3 contains 15 residues. In nucleotides, the CDR3 is TGTGCCAGCAGCGTACAGGGGCGTGATAATTCACCCCTCCACTTT. Its translation is CASSVQGRDNSPLHF.